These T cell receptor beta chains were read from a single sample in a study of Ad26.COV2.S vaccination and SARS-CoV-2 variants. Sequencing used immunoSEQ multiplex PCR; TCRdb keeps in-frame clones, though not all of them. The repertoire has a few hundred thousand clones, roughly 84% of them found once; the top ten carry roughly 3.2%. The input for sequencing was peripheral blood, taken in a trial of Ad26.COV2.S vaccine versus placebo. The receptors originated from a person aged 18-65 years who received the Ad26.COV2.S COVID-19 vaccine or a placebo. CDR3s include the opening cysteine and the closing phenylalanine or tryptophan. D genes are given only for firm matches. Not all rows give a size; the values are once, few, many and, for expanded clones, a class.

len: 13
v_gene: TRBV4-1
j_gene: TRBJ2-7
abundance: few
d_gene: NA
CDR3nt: TGCGCCAGCAGCCAAACAGGCACCTACGAGCAGTACTTC
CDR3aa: CASSQTGTYEQYF

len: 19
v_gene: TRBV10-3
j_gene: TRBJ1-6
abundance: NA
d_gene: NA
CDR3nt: TGTGCCATCAGTGAGTCGAGAAGACTTCCTCTTGGGGAAGATTCACCCCTCCACTTT
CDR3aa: CAISESRRLPLGEDSPLHF

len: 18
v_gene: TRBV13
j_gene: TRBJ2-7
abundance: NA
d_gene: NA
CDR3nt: TGTGCCAGCAGCTTTCGTGTCAGGGGGGGCATCAAGGGGTACGAGCAGTACTTC
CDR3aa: CASSFRVRGGIKGYEQYF

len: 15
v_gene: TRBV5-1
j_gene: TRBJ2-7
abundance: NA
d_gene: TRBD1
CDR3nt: TGCGCCAGCAGCTTGTCAGGTGGACAGGGCGACGAGCAGTACTTC
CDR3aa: CASSLSGGQGDEQYF

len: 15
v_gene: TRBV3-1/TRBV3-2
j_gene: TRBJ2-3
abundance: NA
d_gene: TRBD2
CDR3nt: TGTGCCAGCAGCCAGGGCGGGGGGGCCGCCGATACGCAGTATTTT
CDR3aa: CASSQGGGAADTQYF

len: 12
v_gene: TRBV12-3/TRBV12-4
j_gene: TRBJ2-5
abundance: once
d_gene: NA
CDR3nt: TGTGCCAGCAGTGGCCAATTCGAGACCCAGTACTTC
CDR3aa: CASSGQFETQYF

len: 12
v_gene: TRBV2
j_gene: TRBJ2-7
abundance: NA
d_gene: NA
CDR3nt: TGTGCCAGCAGGGTTATTTCTCTCGAGCAGTACTTC
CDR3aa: CASRVISLEQYF

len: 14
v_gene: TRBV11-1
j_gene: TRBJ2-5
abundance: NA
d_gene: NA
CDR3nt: TGTGCCAGCAGCTTGGGGACTCTCAAAGAGACCCAGTACTTC
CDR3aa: CASSLGTLKETQYF

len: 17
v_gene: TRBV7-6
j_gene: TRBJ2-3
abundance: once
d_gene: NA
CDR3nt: TGTGCCAGCAGCTTACGGAGTTGGGGGGCAAGCACAGATACGCAGTATTTT
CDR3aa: CASSLRSWGASTDTQYF

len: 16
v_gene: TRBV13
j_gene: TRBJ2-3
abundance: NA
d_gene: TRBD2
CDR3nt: TGTGCCAGCAGGTACCTAATAGCGGGGGGCACAGATACGCAGTATTTT
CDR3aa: CASRYLIAGGTDTQYF

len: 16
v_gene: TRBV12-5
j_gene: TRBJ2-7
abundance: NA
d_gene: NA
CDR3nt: TGTGCTAGTGGTTTTACTGCAGGGGTAGTCTCCTACGAGCAGTACTTC
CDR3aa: CASGFTAGVVSYEQYF

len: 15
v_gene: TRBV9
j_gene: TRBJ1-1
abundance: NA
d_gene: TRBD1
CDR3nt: TGTGCCAGCAGCGTTCACGACAGGGGGAGCACTGAAGCTTTCTTT
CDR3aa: CASSVHDRGSTEAFF

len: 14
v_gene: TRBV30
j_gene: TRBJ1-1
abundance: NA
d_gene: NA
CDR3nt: TGTGCCTGGAGTGTACTGGACGATCACACTGAAGCTTTCTTT
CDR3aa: CAWSVLDDHTEAFF

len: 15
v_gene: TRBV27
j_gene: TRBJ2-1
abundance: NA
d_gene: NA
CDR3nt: TGTGCCAGCAGTTTAAAGCGGGACAACTACAATGAGCAGTTCTTC
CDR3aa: CASSLKRDNYNEQFF

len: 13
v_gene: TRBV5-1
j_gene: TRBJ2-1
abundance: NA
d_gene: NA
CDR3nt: TGCGCCAGCAGCTTGGAACAGAACAATGAGCAGTTCTTC
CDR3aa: CASSLEQNNEQFF

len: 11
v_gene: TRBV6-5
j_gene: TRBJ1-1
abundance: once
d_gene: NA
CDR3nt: TGTGCCAGCATTGGGTTCGATGAAGCTTTCTTT
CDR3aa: CASIGFDEAFF

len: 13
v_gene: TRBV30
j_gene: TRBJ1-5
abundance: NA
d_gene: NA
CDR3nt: TGTGCCTGCTCGGGAGGGGGCAATCAGCCCCAGCATTTT
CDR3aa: CACSGGGNQPQHF

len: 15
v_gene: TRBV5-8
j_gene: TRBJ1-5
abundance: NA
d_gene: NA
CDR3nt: TGTGCCAGCAGCTTGGACAGGCAAGTTGGGCAGCCCCAGCATTTT
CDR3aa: CASSLDRQVGQPQHF

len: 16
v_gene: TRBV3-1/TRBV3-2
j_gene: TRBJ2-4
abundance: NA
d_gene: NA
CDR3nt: TGTGCCAGCAGCCAAGATTGGGCGGGGGCCAAAAACATTCAGTACTTC
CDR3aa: CASSQDWAGAKNIQYF

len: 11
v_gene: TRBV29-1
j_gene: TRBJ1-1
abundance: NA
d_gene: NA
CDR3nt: TGCAGCGTTGATCCAAACACTGAAGCTTTCTTT
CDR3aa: CSVDPNTEAFF

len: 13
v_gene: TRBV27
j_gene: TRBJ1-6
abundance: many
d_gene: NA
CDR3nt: TGTGCCAGCAGTTATGTCAATTATTCACCCCTCCACTTT
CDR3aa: CASSYVNYSPLHF

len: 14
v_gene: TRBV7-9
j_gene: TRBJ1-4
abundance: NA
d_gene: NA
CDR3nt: TGTGCCAGCAGCTTAAGCCGGGAGAATGAAAAACTGTTTTTT
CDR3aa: CASSLSRENEKLFF

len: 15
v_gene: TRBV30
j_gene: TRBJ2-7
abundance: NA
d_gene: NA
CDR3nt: TGTGCCTGGAGTCTTTTCAGGACGCATAACTACGAGCAGTACTTC
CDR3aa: CAWSLFRTHNYEQYF

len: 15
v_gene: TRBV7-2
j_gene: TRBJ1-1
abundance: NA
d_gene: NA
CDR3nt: TGTGCCAGCAGCTTATCAGGGGTCATGAACACTGAAGCTTTCTTT
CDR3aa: CASSLSGVMNTEAFF

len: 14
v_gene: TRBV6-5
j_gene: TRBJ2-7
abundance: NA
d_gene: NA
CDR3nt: TGTGCCAGCAGTTACGGGCCCAGGAGGAATGAGCAGTACTTC
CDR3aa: CASSYGPRRNEQYF

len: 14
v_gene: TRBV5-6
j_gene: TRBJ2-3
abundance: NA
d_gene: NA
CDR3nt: TGTGCCAGCATTCGCTCCCTTAGCACAGATACGCAGTATTTT
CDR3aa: CASIRSLSTDTQYF